Shown below are 32 T cell receptor beta chains from a single sample sequenced in a study of CD8 T cells in Susac syndrome. With random hexamers, 0.5 to 1 ug RNA was reverse transcribed. A single record per CDR3 protein comes from TCRdb applying MiXCR to the immunoSEQ multiplex PCR reads. The repertoire holds just over 150,000 distinct CDR3 sequences, with about 95% as singletons. The sequenced material came from CD4+ T cells from PBMCs. All receptors derive from a human donor with Susac syndrome.

V is TRBV18 and J is TRBJ1-6, with 8 nucleotides matching TRBD1. Germline V gene lookup returns CDR1 KGHSH and CDR2 LQKENI. V lost 8 bases, J lost 7 bases, and 7 bases stayed unmatched. The CDR3 sequence is 14 residues long. The CDR3 region is CASTPGGANSPLHF. Here the CDR3 DNA reads TGTGCCAGCACCCCAGGGGGCGCGAATTCACCCCTCCACTTT. Filled out from reference TRBV18 and TRBJ1-6, the complete variable domain reads NAGVMQNPRHLVRRRGQEARLRCSPMKGHSHVYWYRQLPEEGLKFMVYLQKENIIDESGMPKERFSAEFPKEGPSILRIQQVVRGDSAAYFCASTPGGANSPLHFGNGTRLTVT.

Worth noting for this clonotype: The junction and the germline gene differ at one end; a read error may be behind it. V gene TRBV25-1 combines with J gene TRBJ1-1, with 10 positions matching TRBD1. CDR3 length equals 14 residues. From germline, CDR1 is MGHDK and CDR2 SYGVNS. The CDR3 protein is CASRGTGANTEAFF. Written as DNA, the CDR3 is TGTGCCAGCAGGGGGACAGGGGCGAACACTGAAGCCTTCTTT.

The sample holds a few counts of this clonotype. V and J are TRBV19 and TRBJ1-5, with 8 nucleotides matching TRBD1. V lost 6 bases and J lost 5; bases outside the gene matches: 9. CDR1 is LNHDA and CDR2 is SQIVND in the germline V gene (reference sequence). The length of the CDR3 is 15 residues. The CDR3 reads CASSLGQGADQPQHF. For the CDR3, the DNA is TGTGCCAGTAGCTTGGGGCAGGGGGCCGATCAGCCCCAGCATTTT. Full variable domain (rest looked up from reference TRBV19 and TRBJ1-5): DGGITQSPKYLFRKEGQNVTLSCEQNLNHDAMYWYRQDPGQGLRLIYYSQIVNDFQKGDIAEGYSVSREKKESFPLTVTSAQKNPTAFYLCASSLGQGADQPQHFGDGTRLSIL.

In DNA form, the CDR3 reads TGTGCCAGCAGTTCCGGCCCTGTGAGCCAAGAGACCCAGTACTTC. It encodes CASSSGPVSQETQYF. The chain links TRBV5-4 to TRBJ2-5; D remains unclear. CDR1 is SGHNT and CDR2 is YYREEE in the germline V gene (reference sequence). The CDR3 spans 15 residues. V shed 5 bases and J shed 1 base, with 15 bases lying between them. The full variable domain, its missing parts supplied by reference TRBV5-4 and TRBJ2-5, is ETGVTQSPTHLIKTRGQQVTLRCSSQSGHNTVSWYQQALGQGPQFIFQYYREEENGRGNFPPRFSGLQFPNYSSELNVNALELDDSALYLCASSSGPVSQETQYFGPGTRLLVL.

CDR3 in amino acids: CASSQGASGSPLHF. DNA of the CDR3: TGTGCCAGCAGCCAGGGGGCGTCTGGTTCACCCCTCCACTTT. The genes are TRBV12-3 or TRBV12-4 and TRBJ1-6, with TRBD1 matching 8 bases. J gave up 9 bases and V 6 bases, and 7 bases lay outside the gene matches. The CDR3 consists of 14 residues.

J is TRBJ2-2 and V is TRBV29-1; D call uncertain. Between the trimmed V and J ends, which lost 4 bases and 1 base, there was a span of 4 bases. Germline V gene sequence: CDR1 SQVTM, CDR2 ANQGSEA. This CDR3 contains 12 residues. The CDR3 is CSVGGNTGELFF. The CDR3 bases are TGCAGCGTTGGGGGGAACACCGGGGAGCTGTTTTTT.

The V and J genes are TRBV29-1 and TRBJ1-2; TRBD1 aligns across 8 bases. V gave up 7 bases and J gave up 8 bases; unmatched junction bases: 9. CDR3 size: 12 residues. The germline V gene encodes CDR1 SQVTM and CDR2 ANQGSEA. In DNA form, the CDR3 reads TGCAGCGCAGGACAGGGCGCCTCGGGCTACACCTTC. Residues: CSAGQGASGYTF.

CDR3 loop: CASSARQEGSGANVLTF. The CDR3, as DNA: TGCGCCAGCAGCGCCCGACAGGAGGGCTCTGGGGCCAACGTCCTGACTTTC. The V and J genes are TRBV4-3 and TRBJ2-6; D is perhaps TRBD1 or TRBD2 (6 bases each). Germline CDR1 reads LGHNA; CDR2 reads YSLEER. The ends were cut back, 5 bases at V and 0 bases at J, with 14 bases in the middle. The CDR3 has 17 amino acids.

This chain joins TRBV29-1 and TRBJ1-3; D is unresolved. The CDR3 sequence is 14 residues long. CDR1 and CDR2 (germline): SQVTM, ANQGSEA. Trimming pared 7 bases from V and 1 base from J, leaving 14 bases between. CDR3 in DNA: TGCAGCGCCCACCCGGGAGGGTCTGGAAACACCATATATTTT. It yields the protein CSAHPGGSGNTIYF.

This rearrangement joins TRBV2 to TRBJ1-2; tentatively, D is TRBD1 (6 bases). The CDR3 loop spans 12 amino acids. The germline CDR1 and CDR2 sequences are SNHLY and FYNNEI. V gave up 7 bases and J gave up 4 bases, with 10 bases separating them. This CDR3 is CASNTDSYGYTF. The CDR3 nucleotides are TGTGCCAGCAACACGGACAGCTATGGCTACACCTTC.

CDR3 in DNA: TGTGCCAGCAGCGTTGTTGGGGACCCAACCACAGATACGCAGTATTTT. It encodes CASSVVGDPTTDTQYF. V is TRBV9 and J is TRBJ2-3; D tentatively reads TRBD1 or TRBD2 (5 bases each). With 2 bases removed from V and 2 bases from J, the gap between germline ends came to 15 bases. The germline CDR1 and CDR2 sequences are SGDLS and YYNGEE. The CDR3 loop spans 16 amino acids. Supplemented by reference TRBV9 and TRBJ2-3, the full variable domain reads DSGVTQTPKHLITATGQRVTLRCSPRSGDLSVYWYQQSLDQGLQFLIQYYNGEERAKGNILERFSAQQFPDLHSELNLSSLELGDSALYFCASSVVGDPTTDTQYFGPGTRLTVL.

In DNA, the CDR3 is TGTGCCAGCAGCTTAGGGGGGCCTTTCGGGGAGACCCAGTACTTC. Its protein product is CASSLGGPFGETQYF. The V and J genes are TRBV7-2 and TRBJ2-5; possible D gene TRBD1, 6 bases. V lost 1 base to trimming and J lost 5 bases, with 14 bases between them. The germline CDR1 and CDR2 sequences are SGHTA and FQGNSA. The CDR3 length is 15 residues.

This chain uses TRBV20-1 with TRBJ2-1; TRBD1 aligns across 9 bases. The CDR3 is made up of 13 amino acids. Germline lookup yields CDR1 DFQATT and CDR2 SNEGSKA (reference sequence). The J segment lost 4 bases and the V segment lost 7 bases, leaving 5 bases of the junction unmatched. This CDR3 is CSVAGTGYNEQFF. CDR3 nucleotides: TGCAGTGTCGCCGGGACAGGGTACAATGAGCAGTTCTTC.

V gene TRBV9 combines with J gene TRBJ2-7, with D perhaps TRBD1 (5 bases). The length of the CDR3 is 15 residues. Trimming removed 0 bases from V and 0 bases from J, with 10 bases in between. Per the germline V gene, CDR1 is SGDLS and CDR2 is YYNGEE. The CDR3 is CASSVGADSSYEQYF. The CDR3 DNA follows: TGTGCCAGCAGCGTAGGAGCAGACAGCTCCTACGAGCAGTACTTC.

The table lists this clonotype with a count of one. The rearrangement links TRBV4-3 to TRBJ1-1; 7 nucleotides match TRBD1. V dropped 0 bases and J dropped 2; count of bases not matched to a gene: 3. CDR1 is LGHNA and CDR2 is YSLEER in the germline V gene. There are 15 residues in the CDR3. CDR3 nucleotide sequence: TGCGCCAGCAGCCAAGATTTAGGGGGCAACACTGAAGCTTTCTTT. Amino acids: CASSQDLGGNTEAFF.

The V gene is TRBV6-5, the J gene TRBJ2-3; 7 bases match TRBD2. The V gene end was trimmed by 2 bases and the J gene end by 0 bases; junction bases not matched to a gene: 5. The germline CDR1 and CDR2 sequences are MNHEY and SVGAGI. The CDR3 length is 16 residues. The CDR3 protein is CASSYAGAGSTDTQYF. The CDR3 nucleotides read TGTGCCAGCAGTTACGCGGGAGCGGGGAGCACAGATACGCAGTATTTT.

In DNA form, the CDR3 reads TGTGCCAGCAGTCTAAGCGGGGTTCACGAAAAACTGTTTTTT. It specifies CASSLSGVHEKLFF. V and J are TRBV12-3 or TRBV12-4 and TRBJ1-4; D is unclear. Trimming left V 5 bases short and J 8 bases short, with 15 bases between. The CDR3 totals 14 residues.

This clonotype was observed a handful of times. The chain recombines TRBV25-1 with TRBJ1-2, with D hard to call. Deletions cut 1 base from V and 4 bases from J, with 1 base between. This CDR3 has 11 residues. Germline V gene sequence: CDR1 MGHDK, CDR2 SYGVNS. CDR3 residues: CASSESYGYTF. For the CDR3, the DNA is TGTGCCAGCAGTGAATCCTATGGCTACACCTTC.

The chain recombines TRBV12-3 or TRBV12-4 with TRBJ2-7; no clear D. Trimming cost V 6 bases and J 0 bases, with 9 bases left between them. This CDR3 comprises 13 residues. The CDR3 DNA sequence: TGTGCCAGCAGCCTCAGCGACTCCTACGAGCAGTACTTC. Its protein product is CASSLSDSYEQYF.

The chain combines TRBV18 with TRBJ2-4; no clear D gene. CDR3 length equals 16 residues. V lost 1 base and J lost 0, with 10 bases in between. Per germline, CDR1 KGHSH and CDR2 LQKENI. The CDR3 reads CASSPQDRVAKNIQYF. The DNA of the CDR3 is TGTGCCAGCTCACCACAGGATCGAGTAGCCAAAAACATTCAGTACTTC. Complete variable domain (other parts from reference TRBV18 and TRBJ2-4): NAGVMQNPRHLVRRRGQEARLRCSPMKGHSHVYWYRQLPEEGLKFMVYLQKENIIDESGMPKERFSAEFPKEGPSILRIQQVVRGDSAAYFCASSPQDRVAKNIQYFGAGTRLSVL.

J is TRBJ2-7 and V is TRBV5-1; D call uncertain. This CDR3 region has 11 residues. Germline CDR1 reads SGHRS; CDR2 reads YFSETQ. Trimming removed 7 bases at V and 5 bases at J, with 10 bases between. The CDR3 region is CASGPRDEQYF. In DNA form, the CDR3 reads TGCGCCAGCGGACCAAGAGACGAGCAGTACTTC. The full variable domain, in which reference TRBV5-1 and TRBJ2-7 provide the parts outside the CDR3, is KAGVTQTPRYLIKTRGQQVTLSCSPISGHRSVSWYQQTPGQGLQFLFEYFSETQRNKGNFPGRFSGRQFSNSRSEMNVSTLELGDSALYLCASGPRDEQYFGPGTRLTVT.

The chain is built from TRBV3-1 and TRBJ2-7; D ambiguous. There are 13 residues in the CDR3. CDR1 is LGHDT and CDR2 is YNNKEL in the germline V gene (reference sequence). Trimming shortened V by 1 base and J by 3 bases, and 7 bases separated the two germline ends. CDR3 protein: CASSQGAVYEQYF. The CDR3 bases are TGTGCCAGCAGCCAAGGCGCGGTCTACGAGCAGTACTTC.

The chain employs TRBV7-2 and TRBJ2-7; TRBD2 matches 9 bases. Looked up from germline, CDR1 is SGHTA and CDR2 is FQGNSA. V trimming: 3 bases; J trimming: 3 bases; junction bases outside the gene matches: 6. The CDR3 has 15 residues. CDR3 in amino acids: CASSLTSSGDYEQYF. The CDR3 region has the DNA TGTGCCAGCAGCTTGACGTCTAGCGGGGACTACGAGCAGTACTTC.

The chain recombines TRBV29-1 with TRBJ1-6; 7 nucleotides align to TRBD1. The ends lost 7 bases at V and 12 bases at J; junction bases unmatched: 12. Germline CDR1 is SQVTM and CDR2 is ANQGSEA. This CDR3 has 13 residues. CDR3 loop: CSATPSSGGPLHF. The CDR3, as DNA: TGCAGCGCGACCCCGTCGTCAGGGGGACCCCTCCACTTT.

J is TRBJ1-1 and V is TRBV12-3 or TRBV12-4; 7 positions match TRBD1. The V and J ends lost 5 bases and 1 base, in that order; junction bases with no gene match: 7. The CDR3 is made up of 15 amino acids. The CDR3: CASSPWGQPNTEAFF. For the CDR3, the DNA is TGTGCCAGCAGTCCCTGGGGACAGCCGAACACTGAAGCTTTCTTT.

This rearrangement joins TRBV12-3 or TRBV12-4 to TRBJ1-2; 9 positions agree with TRBD1. The CDR3 has 14 amino acids. After removal of 6 bases from V and 4 bases from J, the junction contained 6 bases not matched to a gene. CDR3 bases: TGTGCCAGCAGGTCGACAGGGGGATCCTATGGCTACACCTTC. Its translation: CASRSTGGSYGYTF.

This clonotype was observed once. The V call is TRBV6-2 or TRBV6-3, the J call TRBJ2-4; 8 positions agree with TRBD1. V trimming: 2 bases; J trimming: 0 bases; junction bases outside the gene matches: 3. The germline V gene encodes CDR1 MNHEY and CDR2 SVGEGT. The CDR3 is 16 residues long. CDR3 nucleotide sequence: TGTGCCAGCAGTTACCGGGACAGGCTAGCCAAAAACATTCAGTACTTC. It specifies CASSYRDRLAKNIQYF.

V gene TRBV19 combines with J gene TRBJ2-3, with 10 positions matching TRBD2. With V trimmed by 8 bases and J by 10 bases, 12 bases remained unmatched. This CDR3 spans 14 amino acids. The germline gives CDR1 LNHDA, CDR2 SQIVND (reference sequence). The DNA of the CDR3 is TGTGCCAGTCGAAGCGGGGGGGTTAAGCAAGCGCAGTATTTT. Residues: CASRSGGVKQAQYF. The full variable domain, with the rest looked up from reference TRBV19 and TRBJ2-3, is DGGITQSPKYLFRKEGQNVTLSCEQNLNHDAMYWYRQDPGQGLRLIYYSQIVNDFQKGDIAEGYSVSREKKESFPLTVTSAQKNPTAFYLCASRSGGVKQAQYFGPGTRLTVL.

J is TRBJ1-2 and V is TRBV5-1; 8 positions agree with TRBD1. Germline V gene data show CDR1 as SGHRS and CDR2 as YFSETQ. With 3 bases clipped from V and 2 bases from J, the junction kept 6 bases outside the gene matches. This CDR3 is 15 amino acids long. CDR3 sequence reads: CASSSQGQGNYGYTF. DNA of the CDR3: TGCGCCAGCAGCTCGCAAGGACAGGGAAACTATGGCTACACCTTC.

The rearrangement links TRBV9 to TRBJ2-7; tentative D call: TRBD1 (6 bases). This CDR3 contains 14 residues. The V end was cut by 1 base, the J end by 5 bases, with 13 bases between. Germline-derived CDR1 and CDR2 are SGDLS and YYNGEE. The CDR3 loop is CASSVTGNIDEQYF. CDR3 coding DNA: TGTGCCAGCAGCGTAACAGGGAACATAGACGAGCAGTACTTC.

The genes are TRBV5-6 and TRBJ1-1; D not certain. V was shortened by 0 bases and J by 5 bases, with 8 bases between the two germline ends. Germline V gene lookup returns CDR1 SGHDT and CDR2 YYEEEE. The CDR3 is 13 residues long. The CDR3 loop reads CASSLVVGTEAFF. CDR3 in DNA: TGTGCCAGCAGCTTGGTGGTGGGAACTGAAGCTTTCTTT.

This clonotype was observed a single time. J is TRBJ1-5 and V is TRBV3-1; tentative D call: TRBD1 (6 bases). V was pared by 0 bases and J by 7 bases, with 10 bases between. CDR1 and CDR2 (germline): LGHDT, YNNKEL (reference sequence). The CDR3 has 14 residues. This CDR3 reads CASSQETGGQPQHF. CDR3 coding DNA: TGTGCCAGCAGCCAAGAGACAGGTGGACAGCCCCAGCATTTT.